The 9 T cell receptor beta chains presented below share a single source sample, sequenced in a study of graft-versus-host responses after intestinal transplantation. These TCRs' antigens remain unknown. Clones were sequenced by immunoSEQ multiplex PCR, and TCRdb holds only the in-frame ones, with some missing. Of roughly 130,000 clones listed, 85% to 95% are singletons. Here the sequenced sample was unstimulated CD4+ T cells sorted from spleen or lymph node cells, taken before intestinal transplant. These receptors all stem from a human donor who received an intestinal transplant.

This rearrangement joins TRBV7-9 to TRBJ2-1; TRBD2 agrees at 7 bases. The length of the CDR3 is 17 residues. V shed 6 bases, J shed 7 bases, and the junction held 18 bases outside the gene matches. The germline V gene encodes CDR1 SEHNR and CDR2 FQNEAQ (reference sequence). The CDR3 DNA follows: TGTGCCAGCAGGGCTAGCGGCCTGCGTGACTCCAAAAATGAGCAGTTCTTC. As protein: CASRASGLRDSKNEQFF.

V is TRBV18 and J is TRBJ2-7; the match to TRBD2 covers 7 bases. V shed 3 bases and J 1 base; nucleotides not matched to a gene: 6. Germline V gene sequence: CDR1 KGHSH, CDR2 LQKENI. There are 15 residues in the CDR3. The CDR3 nucleotides read TGTGCCAGCTCACCCGGCACGGGAGGTTCCTACGAGCAGTACTTC. It is translated as CASSPGTGGSYEQYF.

The chain combines TRBV9 with TRBJ1-1; D is possibly TRBD1 (5 bases). The germline V gene encodes CDR1 SGDLS and CDR2 YYNGEE. V was trimmed by 4 bases and J by 0 bases, leaving 25 bases between them. The CDR3 extends over 19 amino acids. CDR3 coding DNA: TGTGCCAGCAGCCCTAGACGGGGGGGAGGTCCGCTGCTGAACACTGAAGCTTTCTTT. It codes for CASSPRRGGGPLLNTEAFF.

V and J are TRBV19 and TRBJ2-6; TRBD1 aligns across 12 bases. Germline V lookup: CDR1 LNHDA, CDR2 SQIVND (reference sequence). This CDR3 is 16 amino acids long. V was pared by 9 bases and J by 2 bases, with 5 bases of the junction left unmatched. Here the CDR3 DNA reads TGTGCCAGCCGGGGGACAGGGGGCACTGGGGCCAACGTCCTGACTTTC. This encodes CASRGTGGTGANVLTF.

The rearrangement joins TRBV27 to TRBJ1-4, with D possibly matching TRBD1 (6 bases). The CDR3 has 14 residues. The V gene lost 3 bases and the J gene lost 4 bases, with 9 bases spanning the gap. Germline loops: CDR1 MNHEY, CDR2 SMNVEV (reference sequence). CDR3 loop: CASSFTGFNEKLFF. As DNA, the CDR3 is TGTGCCAGCAGTTTTACAGGGTTTAATGAAAAACTGTTTTTT.

This clone was seen just once. The chain joins TRBV19 to TRBJ1-1, with D tentatively TRBD1 (6 bases). This CDR3 has 13 residues. Trimming took 7 bases from V and 4 from J, leaving 13 bases between them. Germline CDR1 and CDR2: LNHDA and SQIVND (reference sequence). CDR3 nucleotides: TGTGCCAGTACCCATAGGGGGAGCACTGAAGCTTTCTTT. Translated: CASTHRGSTEAFF.

This clone was observed a single time. The chain recombines TRBV5-4 with TRBJ2-7; D remains unclear. The CDR3 runs 12 residues. CDR1 is SGHNT and CDR2 is YYREEE in the germline V gene (reference sequence). V lost 4 bases to trimming and J lost 5 bases, with 10 bases between them. CDR3 nucleotide sequence: TGTGCCAGCAGCACCGCGGTCCACGAGCAGTACTTC. This translates into CASSTAVHEQYF.

The chain joins TRBV18 to TRBJ2-3; 11 bases line up with TRBD2. The trim removed 3 bases at V and 2 bases at J, leaving 4 bases unmatched. This CDR3 has 16 residues. Germline lookup yields CDR1 KGHSH and CDR2 LQKENI. The CDR3 DNA reads as TGTGCCAGCTCACCGAAACTAGCGGGGGTCACAGATACGCAGTATTTT. The encoded protein is CASSPKLAGVTDTQYF.

This chain links TRBV9 with TRBJ1-2; maybe TRBD1 (5 bases). The CDR3 extends over 15 amino acids. With 3 bases removed from V and 0 bases from J, the gap between germline ends came to 12 bases. CDR1 is SGDLS and CDR2 is YYNGEE in the germline V gene. CDR3 DNA sequence: TGTGCCAGCAGCGAACAGGCGCAAGCTAACTATGGCTACACCTTC. Protein sequence: CASSEQAQANYGYTF.